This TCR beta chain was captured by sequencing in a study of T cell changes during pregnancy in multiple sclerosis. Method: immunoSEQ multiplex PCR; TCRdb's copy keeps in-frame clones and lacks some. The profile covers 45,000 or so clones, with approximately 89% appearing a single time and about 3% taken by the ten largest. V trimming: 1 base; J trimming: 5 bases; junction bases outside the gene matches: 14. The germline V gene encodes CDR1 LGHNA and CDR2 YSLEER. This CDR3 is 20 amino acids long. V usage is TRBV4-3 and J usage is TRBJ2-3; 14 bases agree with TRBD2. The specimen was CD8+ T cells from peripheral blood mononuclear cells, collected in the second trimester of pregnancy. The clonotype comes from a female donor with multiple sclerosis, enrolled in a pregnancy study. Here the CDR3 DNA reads TGCGCCAGCAGCCAAGGCCCGGGACTAGCGGGGGCCCTTTCGGGAGATACGCAGTATTTT. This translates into CASSQGPGLAGALSGDTQYF.